A selection of T cell receptor beta chains follows, all from one sample in a study of siplizumab effects on memory and regulatory T cells. Clones were read by immunoSEQ multiplex PCR, and TCRdb kept only the in-frame ones, dropping some. This sample has some 97,000 clones; 75% to 95% occur once, and the top ten carry 0.14% to 0.15%. Sequenced sample: CD4+ T cells sorted from blood. These receptors came from a human donor in good health. CDR3s include the opening cysteine and the closing phenylalanine or tryptophan. D genes are given only for firm matches. Not all rows give a size; the values are once, few, many and, for expanded clones, a class.

j_gene,d_gene,abundance,v_gene,CDR3aa,CDR3nt
TRBJ2-6,NA,NA,TRBV18,CASSPVSGANVLTF,TGTGCCAGCTCACCCGTCTCTGGGGCCAACGTCCTGACTTTC
TRBJ2-2,NA,NA,TRBV5-1,CASSRDQNTGELFF,TGCGCCAGCAGTCGGGACCAAAACACCGGGGAGCTGTTTTTT
TRBJ2-1,NA,once,TRBV10-3,CAISARVYGNEQFF,TGTGCCATCAGTGCTAGGGTATACGGGAATGAGCAGTTCTTC
TRBJ1-6,NA,NA,TRBV10-3,CAITPQRGVSPLHF,TGTGCCATCACCCCCCAAAGGGGGGTATCACCCCTCCACTTT
TRBJ2-2,NA,once,TRBV27,CASRIVSGVTGELFF,TGTGCCAGCAGGATCGTGTCTGGGGTCACCGGGGAGCTGTTTTTT
TRBJ2-3,TRBD2,NA,TRBV19,CASSPGLAGTQGDTQYF,TGTGCCAGTAGTCCAGGACTAGCGGGGACCCAGGGAGATACGCAGTATTTT
TRBJ1-5,NA,once,TRBV5-1,CASSDGSANQPQHF,TGCGCCAGCAGCGACGGCAGTGCGAATCAGCCCCAGCATTTT
TRBJ1-2,NA,NA,TRBV7-2,CASSPLHYGYTF,TGTGCCAGCAGCCCCCTCCACTATGGCTACACCTTC
TRBJ1-4,NA,NA,TRBV7-2,CASSLGFREKLFF,TGTGCCAGCAGCTTAGGCTTTCGGGAAAAACTGTTTTTT
TRBJ2-2,NA,NA,TRBV9,CASSVAPGNTGELFF,TGTGCCAGCAGCGTAGCCCCGGGGAACACCGGGGAGCTGTTTTTT
TRBJ1-1,NA,NA,TRBV6-5,CASRDGTHMNTEAFF,TGTGCCAGCAGGGACGGCACCCACATGAACACTGAAGCTTTCTTT
TRBJ2-5,TRBD2,NA,TRBV15,CATSRDLAGGRETQYF,TGTGCCACCAGCAGAGATCTAGCGGGGGGGCGGGAGACCCAGTACTTC
TRBJ2-7,NA,NA,TRBV27,CASSLRGGTAVGTVRGISYEQYF,TGTGCCAGCAGTTTAAGGGGGGGGACCGCTGTGGGGACTGTGCGGGGGATCTCCTACGAGCAGTACTTC
TRBJ1-1,NA,NA,TRBV27,CASSRLTPVNTEAFF,TGTGCCAGCAGTCGTCTGACACCAGTGAACACTGAAGCTTTCTTT
TRBJ1-2,TRBD1,NA,TRBV29-1,CSGGTGVDGYTF,TGCAGCGGGGGGACAGGGGTGGATGGCTACACCTTC
TRBJ1-1,NA,NA,TRBV6-1,CASKGPPRAEAFF,TGTGCCAGCAAGGGACCCCCGAGGGCTGAAGCTTTCTTT
TRBJ2-1,TRBD2,NA,TRBV28,CASSLTPALLRGGPGANEQFF,TGTGCCAGCAGTTTAACCCCAGCACTACTCCGGGGGGGCCCGGGGGCAAATGAGCAGTTCTTC
TRBJ2-4,TRBD1,NA,TRBV7-3,CASSPNSGQGKIKNIQYF,TGTGCCAGCAGCCCAAACTCGGGACAGGGCAAGATTAAAAACATTCAGTACTTC
TRBJ2-5,NA,NA,TRBV29-1,CSVVGGAAGGIETQYF,TGCAGCGTTGTTGGGGGGGCCGCGGGTGGTATAGAGACCCAGTACTTC
TRBJ1-1,TRBD1,NA,TRBV5-8,CASSRQGVINTEAFF,TGTGCCAGCAGCAGACAGGGGGTGATCAACACTGAAGCTTTCTTT
TRBJ2-3,TRBD2,once,TRBV7-2,CASSFQGLAGARTDTQYF,TGTGCCAGCAGTTTTCAGGGACTAGCGGGGGCCCGGACAGATACGCAGTATTTT
TRBJ1-3,NA,NA,TRBV6-6,CASRGSGNTIYF,TGTGCCAGCAGGGGCTCTGGAAACACCATATATTTT
TRBJ1-5,NA,NA,TRBV5-5,CASSLIVNSNQPQHF,TGTGCCAGCAGCTTGATTGTGAATAGCAATCAGCCCCAGCATTTT
TRBJ1-1,NA,NA,TRBV5-6,CASSRAGLGTEAFF,TGTGCCAGCAGCCGGGCGGGTTTGGGCACTGAAGCTTTCTTT
TRBJ1-4,TRBD1,NA,TRBV7-9,CASSWDRGFEKLFF,TGTGCCAGCAGCTGGGACAGGGGCTTTGAAAAACTGTTTTTT
TRBJ1-2,NA,NA,TRBV19,CASRKLPGQGGSYGYGYTF,TGTGCCAGTAGGAAGCTGCCGGGACAAGGGGGTAGTTATGGCTATGGCTACACCTTC
TRBJ2-7,TRBD1,NA,TRBV28,CASSLQDRGRGGQYF,TGTGCCAGCAGTCTACAGGACAGGGGGAGGGGCGGGCAGTACTTC
TRBJ1-1,NA,NA,TRBV5-4,CASSLGEALPKAFF,TGTGCCAGCAGCTTGGGAGAAGCCCTACCAAAAGCTTTCTTT
TRBJ2-1,NA,NA,TRBV10-1,CASGPGGTYNEQFF,TGCGCCAGCGGCCCAGGGGGGACATACAATGAGCAGTTCTTC
TRBJ1-2,NA,once,TRBV28,CASTRTQANYGYTF,TGTGCCAGCACTCGGACTCAAGCTAACTATGGCTACACCTTC
TRBJ1-5,NA,NA,TRBV28,CASRSGWYQPQHF,TGTGCCAGCAGGTCAGGGTGGTATCAGCCCCAGCATTTT
TRBJ1-2,TRBD1,NA,TRBV7-9,CASSSGGQGRTF,TGTGCCAGCAGCTCCGGAGGACAGGGGCGGACCTTC
TRBJ2-5,NA,NA,TRBV5-1,CASSSPEHRQETQYF,TGCGCCAGCAGCTCGCCTGAACATAGACAAGAGACCCAGTACTTC
TRBJ1-1,NA,NA,TRBV6-1,CASSDQTGHTEAFF,TGTGCCAGCAGTGACCAGACGGGGCACACTGAAGCTTTCTTT
TRBJ1-6,NA,NA,TRBV28,CASRLTEYNSPLHF,TGTGCCAGCAGATTGACGGAGTATAATTCACCCCTCCACTTT
TRBJ1-1,NA,NA,TRBV6-4,CASSAYGGGRGTEAFF,TGTGCCAGCAGTGCGTACGGGGGGGGGCGAGGCACTGAAGCTTTCTTT
TRBJ2-5,TRBD2,once,TRBV28,CASSRGGEKETQYF,TGTGCCAGCAGTCGCGGGGGGGAGAAAGAGACCCAGTACTTC
TRBJ2-6,NA,NA,TRBV19,CASETGSGANVLTF,TGTGCCAGCGAGACAGGCTCTGGGGCCAACGTCCTGACTTTC
TRBJ2-7,TRBD2,NA,TRBV19,CATTSGGTYEQYF,TGTGCCACTACTAGCGGGGGGACCTACGAGCAGTACTTC
TRBJ1-1,NA,NA,TRBV28,CASSRNRALTTEAFF,TGTGCCAGCAGTAGAAACCGGGCCCTTACCACTGAAGCTTTCTTT
TRBJ1-2,NA,NA,TRBV9,CASSVGFNGYTF,TGTGCCAGCAGCGTAGGGTTTAATGGCTACACCTTC
TRBJ2-2,TRBD2,NA,TRBV5-1,CASSKQRGAANTGELFF,TGCGCCAGCAGCAAACAGCGGGGGGCGGCGAACACCGGGGAGCTGTTTTTT
TRBJ2-1,TRBD2,NA,TRBV25-1,CASSDPAAGGYNEQFF,TGTGCCAGCAGTGACCCCGCAGCGGGGGGCTACAATGAGCAGTTCTTC
TRBJ1-2,NA,NA,TRBV11-2,CASSPTVTGGRGGYTF,TGTGCCAGCAGCCCGACTGTGACCGGGGGGAGAGGTGGCTACACCTTC
TRBJ1-2,NA,NA,TRBV28,CASRSDLNYGYTF,TGTGCCAGCAGATCGGACCTTAACTATGGCTACACCTTC
TRBJ2-2,TRBD1,NA,TRBV5-1,CASSFGQGGRFTGELFF,TGCGCCAGCAGTTTCGGACAGGGGGGAAGGTTTACCGGGGAGCTGTTTTTT
TRBJ1-5,NA,NA,TRBV30,CAWSPSTISNQPQHF,TGTGCCTGGAGCCCGAGTACCATTAGCAATCAGCCCCAGCATTTT
TRBJ1-1,TRBD1,NA,TRBV6-5,CASSYENRGPNTEAFF,TGTGCCAGCAGTTACGAAAACAGGGGCCCGAACACTGAAGCTTTCTTT